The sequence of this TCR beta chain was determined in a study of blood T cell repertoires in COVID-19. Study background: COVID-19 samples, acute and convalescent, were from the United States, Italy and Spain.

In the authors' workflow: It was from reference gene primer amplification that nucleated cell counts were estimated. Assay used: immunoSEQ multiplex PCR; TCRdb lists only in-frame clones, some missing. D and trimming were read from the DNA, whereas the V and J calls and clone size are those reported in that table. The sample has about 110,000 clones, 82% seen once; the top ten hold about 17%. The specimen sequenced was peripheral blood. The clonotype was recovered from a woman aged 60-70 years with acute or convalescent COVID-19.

The CDR3 sequence is CAWRVRIGEKLFF. CDR3 nucleotide sequence: TGTGCCTGGAGGGTGAGGATAGGAGAAAAACTGTTTTTT. The chain joins TRBV30 to TRBJ1-4; D remains ambiguous. The germline gives CDR1 GTSNPN, CDR2 SVGIG (reference sequence). V was trimmed by 3 bases and J by 8 bases, leaving 13 bases between them. The CDR3 loop spans 13 amino acids. The whole variable domain, remainder taken from reference TRBV30 and TRBJ1-4, is SQTIHQWPATLVQPVGSPLSLECTVEGTSNPNLYWYRQAAGRGLQLLFYSVGIGQISSEVPQNLSASRPQDRQFILSSKKLLLSDSGFYLCAWRVRIGEKLFFGSGTQLSVL.